This TCR beta chain emerged from a study of cytomegalovirus exposure and HLA in healthy donors. The CDR3 has 15 amino acids. J lost 1 base, V lost 0 bases, and 4 bases had no gene match. Per the germline V gene, CDR1 is SQVTM and CDR2 is ANQGSEA. Both 60 Vbeta primers and 13 Jbeta primers went into the PCR. Measured with immunoSEQ multiplex PCR; TCRdb has only the in-frame clones, and not every one. Of approximately 190,000 clones listed, around four fifths are singletons. The material sequenced was PBMCs. This chain links TRBV29-1 with TRBJ2-7; 9 bases map to TRBD1. The TCR comes from a woman aged 45-65 years in good health and CMV-seropositive. The CDR3 DNA is TGCAGCGTTGAAGATCGACAGGGGGTGTCCTACGAGCAGTACTTC. Its translation: CSVEDRQGVSYEQYF.